This is a list of T cell receptor beta chains from one sample in a study of Graves' ophthalmopathy and Graves' hyperthyroidism. TCRdb re-called the multiplex PCR reads with MiXCR, one entry per CDR3 protein. The data hold approximately 480,000 distinct CDR3 sequences, with approximately 15% observed a single time. Sequencing was done on a sample of blood. These TCRs come from a woman aged 30 to 39 with Graves' ophthalmopathy. Each CDR3 is given with its conserved first and last residue. The D gene is left open where the match is weak. Where a row states a size, it is once, few, many or the class of an expanded clone; other rows omit it.

clone size	V gene	J gene	D gene	CDR3 DNA	CDR3 protein
once	TRBV20-1	TRBJ2-2	-	TGCAGTGCTGCCTTTCATAACACCGGGGAGCTGTTTTTT	CSAAFHNTGELFF
many	TRBV29-1	TRBJ1-1	-	TGCAGCGCTGCGGGATTCCTTAACACTGAAGCTTTCTTT	CSAAGFLNTEAFF
many	TRBV11-2	TRBJ2-7	-	TGTGCCAGCAGCCAAGCGTCGGGGGACTACGAGCAGTACTTC	CASSQASGDYEQYF
many	TRBV12-3/TRBV12-4	TRBJ2-7	TRBD2	TGTGCCAGCAGTAGAGCGGGAGGTCGGGACGAGCAGTACTTC	CASSRAGGRDEQYF
many	TRBV28	TRBJ2-7	TRBD2	TGTGCCAGCACCCCCACTAGCGGCTATAATACCACCTACGAGCAGTACTTC	CASTPTSGYNTTYEQYF
-	TRBV13	TRBJ2-5	-	TGTGCCAGCAGCTTAAGACCAGGGGGGGAGACCCAGTACTTC	CASSLRPGGETQYF
few	TRBV4-1	TRBJ2-2	-	TGCGCCAGCAGCCAAGTGGGGCAGCTAACCGGGGAGCTGTTTTTT	CASSQVGQLTGELFF
few	TRBV18	TRBJ1-1	-	TGTGCCAGCTCACCAGCGAGGAACCGGGCCCTCAACACTGAAGCTTTCTTT	CASSPARNRALNTEAFF
few	TRBV2	TRBJ1-1	-	TGTGCCAGCAATCAGAGACCAGAGAACACTGAAGCTTTCTTT	CASNQRPENTEAFF
-	TRBV7-3	TRBJ1-1	TRBD1	TGTGCCAGCAGCTTAAAACCTCGGGGGACAGCCAGTTTAAGGATGAGGACTGAAGCTTTCTTT	CASSLKPRGTASLRMRTEAFF
-	TRBV11-2	TRBJ1-1	-	TGTGCCAGCAGCCCCATAGGGGGGTGGGGGGGAATGAACACTGAAGCTTTCTTT	CASSPIGGWGGMNTEAFF
many	TRBV6-1	TRBJ2-7	TRBD1	TGTGCCAGCAGTCCCCGACAGGGAACCTACGGGCAGTACTTC	CASSPRQGTYGQYF
many	TRBV14	TRBJ1-1	-	TGTGCCAGCAGCCAAGTCGGGGGCTGGGACACTGAAGCTTTCTTT	CASSQVGGWDTEAFF
-	TRBV7-9	TRBJ1-1	TRBD1	TGTGCCAGCAGCGGTGACAGGGGGCGGAGAGCCAAAGCTTTCTTT	CASSGDRGRRAKAFF
many	TRBV7-7	TRBJ2-2	-	TGTGCTAGCAGCCCGGGGTTGGCGAACACCGGGGAGCTGTTTTTT	CASSPGLANTGELFF
many	TRBV20-1	TRBJ2-5	-	TGCAGTGCTAGCTTTACCAAACAGGTGGAGACCCAGTACTTC	CSASFTKQVETQYF
-	TRBV2	TRBJ2-7	-	TGTGCCACCCGTGAGCTGAAAGAGCAGTACTTC	CATRELKEQYF
many	TRBV15	TRBJ2-7	-	TGTGCCACCAGCAGGGACAGTCGCTACGAGCAGTACTTC	CATSRDSRYEQYF
-	TRBV18	TRBJ1-2	-	TGTGCCAGCTCACCGGGAAGGGGCGATGGCTACACCTTC	CASSPGRGDGYTF
many	TRBV10-3	TRBJ1-1	-	TGTGCCATCAGGGGGGGACCGGCTGAAGCTTTCTTT	CAIRGGPAEAFF
many	TRBV6-5	TRBJ2-5	-	TGTGCCAGCAGTTACCAACACGGACCCCAAGAGACCCAGTACTTC	CASSYQHGPQETQYF
many	TRBV5-1	TRBJ1-1	-	TGCGCCAGCAGCTTGAGATTCATGAACACTGAAGCTTTCTTT	CASSLRFMNTEAFF
many	TRBV2	TRBJ1-1	-	TGTGCCAGCACCCCGTTAGCGAGCAACACTGAAGCTTTCTTT	CASTPLASNTEAFF
few	TRBV27	TRBJ2-1	TRBD2	TGTGCCAGCAGTCCCACTAGCGATTACTACAATGAGCAGTTCTTC	CASSPTSDYYNEQFF
-	TRBV19	TRBJ1-1	TRBD1	TGTGCCGGCAGTATGGGACAGGTGGCGTATTTACCTGAAGCTTTCTTT	CAGSMGQVAYLPEAFF
few	TRBV12-3/TRBV12-4	TRBJ2-7	TRBD1	TGTGCCAGCAGTAAACGGGACAGGGGTAGGGAGCAGTACTTC	CASSKRDRGREQYF
many	TRBV28	TRBJ2-7	TRBD1	TGTGCCAGCAGTTTGGTCGGGACAGGGGACGACGTGGAGCAGTACTTC	CASSLVGTGDDVEQYF
few	TRBV19	TRBJ2-7	-	TGTGCCAGTAGTGCGGGACACTCCTACGAGCAGTACTTC	CASSAGHSYEQYF
once	TRBV29-1	TRBJ2-2	-	TGCAGCGCCCCCTTGGGAGTAACCGGGGAGCTGTTTTTT	CSAPLGVTGELFF
many	TRBV2	TRBJ2-5	TRBD1	TGTGCCAGCAGTCTGGACAGGGGGTCCGCTCAAGAGACCCAGTACTTC	CASSLDRGSAQETQYF
many	TRBV11-3	TRBJ2-5	TRBD2	TGTGCCAGCAGCCCTAGCGGTAAAGAGACCCAGTACTTC	CASSPSGKETQYF